A single sample is the source of the 14 T cell receptor beta chains below, sequenced in a study of cytomegalovirus exposure and HLA in healthy donors. PCR amplification relied on 60 Vbeta primers (plus 13 Jbeta primers). Generated by immunoSEQ multiplex PCR, the TCRdb table keeps only in-frame clones and is missing some. The sample lists about 120,000 clones, around 80% occurring once. The specimen was PBMCs. The receptors here all came from a man aged 25 to 40 in good health and CMV-seropositive.

The rearrangement uses TRBV9 and TRBJ2-7, with D perhaps TRBD2 (5 bases). V was clipped by 0 bases and J by 0 bases, with 10 bases between them. The CDR3 contains 15 residues. Germline CDR1 is SGDLS and CDR2 is YYNGEE. The CDR3 region is CASSVEVRDSYEQYF. DNA for the CDR3: TGTGCCAGCAGCGTAGAGGTCCGGGACTCCTACGAGCAGTACTTC. The complete variable domain, with remaining parts taken from reference TRBV9 and TRBJ2-7, reads DSGVTQTPKHLITATGQRVTLRCSPRSGDLSVYWYQQSLDQGLQFLIQYYNGEERAKGNILERFSAQQFPDLHSELNLSSLELGDSALYFCASSVEVRDSYEQYFGPGTRLTVT.

A remark on this clone: Germline and junction disagree at one end, which may indicate a read error. This rearrangement joins TRBV7-9 to TRBJ1-4; D is possibly TRBD1 (6 bases). CDR3 length: 15 residues. Germline V gives CDR1 SEHNR, CDR2 FQNEAQ (reference sequence). As DNA, the CDR3 is TGTTCCAGCAGCTTAGCCAGGGGAGATAATGAAAAACTGTTTTTT. The encoded protein is CSSSLARGDNEKLFF.

This clone has a handful of counts. The chain couples TRBV6-4 to TRBJ2-1; 14 positions agree with TRBD2. V shed 0 bases, J shed 6 bases, and the junction held 1 base outside the gene matches. The CDR3 sequence is 16 residues long. Germline assignment: CDR1 MRHNA and CDR2 SNTAGT. The CDR3 sequence is CASSDSGTSGSNEQFF. The CDR3 DNA reads TGTGCCAGCAGTGACTCCGGGACTAGCGGGAGCAATGAGCAGTTCTTC.

This clone was recorded once. The chain joins TRBV5-4 to TRBJ2-3; 13 bases map to TRBD2. J lost 2 bases, V lost 0 bases, and 6 bases had no gene match. CDR1 and CDR2 from the germline V gene are SGHNT and YYREEE (reference sequence). The CDR3 runs to 18 residues. In DNA, the CDR3 is TGTGCCAGCAGCTTGGACGCTGGGACTAGCGGGACCACAGATACGCAGTATTTT. Amino acids: CASSLDAGTSGTTDTQYF.

This chain connects TRBV18 to TRBJ1-6; D possibly corresponds to TRBD1 (5 bases). The germline gives CDR1 KGHSH, CDR2 LQKENI. The CDR3 covers 17 residues. V was clipped by 5 bases and J by 0 bases, with 14 bases between them. Here the CDR3 reads CASSDSSSNSYNSPLHF. In DNA, the CDR3 is TGTGCCAGCTCAGACAGTAGCAGCAACTCCTATAATTCACCCCTCCACTTT.

The V gene is TRBV9, the J gene TRBJ2-7; 7 bases fit TRBD1. CDR1 and CDR2 from the germline V gene are SGDLS and YYNGEE. V shed 4 bases, J shed 1 base, and the junction held 2 bases outside the gene matches. This CDR3 comprises 13 residues. The CDR3 is CASSKDRSYEQYF. CDR3 DNA: TGTGCCAGCAGCAAGGACAGGTCCTACGAGCAGTACTTC.

This clone is a singleton in its sample. The chain links TRBV5-1 to TRBJ1-6; D is possibly TRBD1 (5 bases). Trimming stripped 3 bases from V and 7 bases from J, with 11 bases between. The CDR3 runs 14 residues. CDR1 is SGHRS and CDR2 is YFSETQ in the germline V gene. The CDR3 DNA reads TGCGCCAGCAGCTCGGGGGTACACAATTCACCCCTCCACTTT. The encoded protein is CASSSGVHNSPLHF.

The chain has TRBV27 and TRBJ2-5, with D tentatively TRBD1 (5 bases). The DNA end lines up better with TRBJ2-7; the J call may be wrong. The CDR3 length is 15 residues. CDR1 and CDR2 from the germline V gene are MNHEY and SMNVEV (reference sequence). The CDR3 region is CASRAPLAGIYEQYF. The CDR3 DNA follows: TGTGCCAGCAGGGCCCCCTTGGCAGGGATCTACGAGCAGTACTTC.

The chain has TRBV7-9 and TRBJ2-7, with 13 bases matching TRBD2. The V gene's germline CDR1 is SEHNR and CDR2 FQNEAQ (reference sequence). CDR3 length: 16 residues. V lost 6 bases and J lost 0; bases outside the gene matches: 5. The CDR3 sequence: CASRQGLAGDSYEQYF. DNA for the CDR3: TGTGCCAGCAGACAAGGACTAGCGGGAGACTCCTACGAGCAGTACTTC.

This clone appeared a single time. The chain links TRBV19 to TRBJ2-2; D possibly corresponds to TRBD1 (6 bases). Germline V gives CDR1 LNHDA, CDR2 SQIVND (reference sequence). The germline V and J ends were trimmed by 3 bases and 3 bases, with 11 bases remaining between them. This CDR3 has 15 amino acids. The CDR3: CASSILDSDTGELFF. CDR3 nucleotides: TGTGCCAGTAGTATTCTGGACAGCGACACCGGGGAGCTGTTTTTT.

The chain joins TRBV2 to TRBJ2-7; 8 nucleotides line up with TRBD2. This CDR3 has 16 amino acids. Germline-derived CDR1 and CDR2 are SNHLY and FYNNEI. Trimming cost V 1 base and J 3 bases; bases outside gene matches: 8. For the CDR3, the DNA is TGTGCCAGCAGTGAAGGTTCGGGGGGGGCCCGCTACGAGCAGTACTTC. Amino acid sequence: CASSEGSGGARYEQYF.

The gene calls are TRBV6-1 and TRBJ1-2, with 7 nucleotides matching TRBD1. The V gene's germline CDR1 is MNHNS and CDR2 SASEGT. This CDR3 region has 15 residues. The trim removed 4 bases at V and 8 bases at J, leaving 13 bases unmatched. In DNA, the CDR3 is TGTGCCAGCAGTGTCGTGCCTGGGACAGTCCAAGGCTACACCTTC. It encodes CASSVVPGTVQGYTF.

The chain recombines TRBV18 with TRBJ1-4; 9 positions match TRBD1. Germline CDR1 and CDR2: KGHSH and LQKENI. The junction had 10 bases not matched to a gene; V was cut back by 1 base and J by 7 bases. This CDR3 has 17 residues. In nucleotides, the CDR3 is TGTGCCAGCTCACCACGGGACAGGGTATCCGTAGGTGAAAAACTGTTTTTT. It translates to CASSPRDRVSVGEKLFF. Full variable domain (outside the CDR3, taken from reference TRBV18 and TRBJ1-4): NAGVMQNPRHLVRRRGQEARLRCSPMKGHSHVYWYRQLPEEGLKFMVYLQKENIIDESGMPKERFSAEFPKEGPSILRIQQVVRGDSAAYFCASSPRDRVSVGEKLFFGSGTQLSVL.

The rearrangement uses TRBV7-9 and TRBJ2-7; weak D call: TRBD1 (5 bases). Trimming took off 2 bases at V and 7 bases at J, with 12 bases between the two ends. This CDR3 region has 13 residues. CDR1 and CDR2 (germline): SEHNR, FQNEAQ (reference sequence). The CDR3 sequence is CASSLQGSGEQYF. The DNA for the CDR3 is TGTGCCAGCAGCTTACAGGGATCGGGTGAGCAGTACTTC.